Listed below are T cell receptor beta chains from one sample, sequenced in a study of blood T cell repertoires in COVID-19. Generated by immunoSEQ multiplex PCR, the TCRdb table keeps only in-frame clones and is missing some. The sample includes hundreds of thousands of clones, nearly 90% seen only once; the top ten take under 1.1%. Sequenced sample: peripheral blood. These receptor sequences come from a woman aged 40 to 49 with COVID-19, enrolled during active disease. Both conserved end residues are part of each CDR3.

j_call v_call cdr3_aa
TRBJ1-5 TRBV6-2/TRBV6-3 CASSYSPGQGAQPQHF
TRBJ2-2 TRBV19 CASGLDRGWTGELFF
TRBJ1-5 TRBV28 CASREIGGADNQPQHF
TRBJ1-6 TRBV19 CASRRDRDSSPLHF
TRBJ2-1 TRBV14 CASSQRRLPDNEQFF
TRBJ2-1 TRBV4-3 CASSQVASGRGNEQFF
TRBJ2-3 TRBV5-1 CASSTGQGRATDTQYF
TRBJ1-1 TRBV13 CASSLGRGQSTEAFF
TRBJ1-2 TRBV7-2 CASSFSRDGYTF
TRBJ2-1 TRBV12-3/TRBV12-4 CASSFRTGSFF
TRBJ2-3 TRBV5-1 CASSLGTPQGADTQYF
TRBJ2-7 TRBV19 CASSIGQGFYEQYF
TRBJ1-5 TRBV28 CASRPGTGNQPQHF
TRBJ1-3 TRBV18 CASSQDRPSGNTIYF
TRBJ1-2 TRBV19 CASSRQGYGYTF
TRBJ2-2 TRBV4-1 CASSQDRGRVTGELFF
TRBJ2-1 TRBV19 CASSIFGGASSYNEQFF
TRBJ1-2 TRBV6-2/TRBV6-3 CASSPNRFTGAFYGYTF
TRBJ1-2 TRBV27 CASSPKRPTGGGYGYTF
TRBJ1-2 TRBV5-1 CASSLNYNYGYTF
TRBJ2-7 TRBV10-3 CAISGTDSYEQYF
TRBJ2-5 TRBV18 CASSLRQEQETQYF